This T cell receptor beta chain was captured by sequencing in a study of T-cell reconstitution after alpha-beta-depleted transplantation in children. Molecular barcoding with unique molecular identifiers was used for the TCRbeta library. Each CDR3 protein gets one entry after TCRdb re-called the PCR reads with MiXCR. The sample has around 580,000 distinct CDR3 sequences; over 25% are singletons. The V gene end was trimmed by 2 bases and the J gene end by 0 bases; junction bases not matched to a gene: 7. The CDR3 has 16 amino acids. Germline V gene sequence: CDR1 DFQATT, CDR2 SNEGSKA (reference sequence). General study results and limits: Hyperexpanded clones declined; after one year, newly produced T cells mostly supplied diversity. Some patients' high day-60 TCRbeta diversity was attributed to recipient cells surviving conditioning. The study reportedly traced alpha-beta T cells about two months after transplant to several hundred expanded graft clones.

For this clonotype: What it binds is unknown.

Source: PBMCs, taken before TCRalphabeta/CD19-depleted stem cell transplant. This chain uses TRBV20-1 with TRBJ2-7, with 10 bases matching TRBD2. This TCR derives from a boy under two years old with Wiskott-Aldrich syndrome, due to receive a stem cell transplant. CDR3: CSARQTGTSASYEQYF. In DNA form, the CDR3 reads TGCAGTGCTAGACAAACCGGGACTAGCGCCTCCTACGAGCAGTACTTC.